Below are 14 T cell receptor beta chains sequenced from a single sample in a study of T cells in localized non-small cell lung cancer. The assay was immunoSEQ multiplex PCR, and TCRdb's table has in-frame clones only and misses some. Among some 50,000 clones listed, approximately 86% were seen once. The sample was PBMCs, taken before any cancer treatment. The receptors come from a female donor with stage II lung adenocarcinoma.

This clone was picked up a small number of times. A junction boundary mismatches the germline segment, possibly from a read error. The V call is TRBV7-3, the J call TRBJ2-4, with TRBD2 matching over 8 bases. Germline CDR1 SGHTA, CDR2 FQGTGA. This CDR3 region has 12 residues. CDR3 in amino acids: CASSSPSGTRHF. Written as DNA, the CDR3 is TGTGCCAGCAGCTCTCCTTCCGGGACTAGGCACTTC.

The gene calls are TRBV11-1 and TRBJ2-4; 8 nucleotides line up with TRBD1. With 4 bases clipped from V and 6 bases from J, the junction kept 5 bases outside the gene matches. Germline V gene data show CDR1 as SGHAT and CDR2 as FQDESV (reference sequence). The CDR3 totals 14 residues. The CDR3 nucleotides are TGTGCCAGCAGCTACAGGGGGATCGGAAACATTCAGTACTTC. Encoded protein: CASSYRGIGNIQYF.

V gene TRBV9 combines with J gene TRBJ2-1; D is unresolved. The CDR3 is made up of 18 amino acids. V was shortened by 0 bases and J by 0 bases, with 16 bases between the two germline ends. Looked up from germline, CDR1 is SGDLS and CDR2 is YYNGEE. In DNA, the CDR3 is TGTGCCAGCAGCGTAGCCCCCATTGACCACTTCTCCTACAATGAGCAGTTCTTC. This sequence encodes CASSVAPIDHFSYNEQFF.

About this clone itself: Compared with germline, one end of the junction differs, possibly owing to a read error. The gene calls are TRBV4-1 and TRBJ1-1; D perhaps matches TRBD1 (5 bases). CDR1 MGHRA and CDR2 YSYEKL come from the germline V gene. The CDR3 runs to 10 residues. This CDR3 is CASSGNSGLF. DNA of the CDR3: TGCGCCAGCAGCGGCAACTCAGGGTTATTT.

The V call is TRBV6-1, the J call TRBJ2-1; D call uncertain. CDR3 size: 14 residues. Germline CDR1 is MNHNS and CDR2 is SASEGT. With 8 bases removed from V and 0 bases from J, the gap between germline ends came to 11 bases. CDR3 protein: CASSTWPSYNEQFF. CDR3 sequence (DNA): TGTGCCAGCTCTACCTGGCCCTCCTACAATGAGCAGTTCTTC.

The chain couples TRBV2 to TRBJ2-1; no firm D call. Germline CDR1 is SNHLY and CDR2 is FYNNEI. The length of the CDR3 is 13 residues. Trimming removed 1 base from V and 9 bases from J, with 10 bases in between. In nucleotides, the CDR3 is TGTGCCAGCAGTGAAGGTACAGTCGGTGAGCAGTTCTTC. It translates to CASSEGTVGEQFF.

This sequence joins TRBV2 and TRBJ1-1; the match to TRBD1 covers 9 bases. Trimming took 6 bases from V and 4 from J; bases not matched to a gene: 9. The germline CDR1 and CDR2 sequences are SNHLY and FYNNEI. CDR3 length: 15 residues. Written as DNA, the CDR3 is TGTGCCAGCAGCGCAAAACAGGGGGCGCTCACTGAAGCTTTCTTT. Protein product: CASSAKQGALTEAFF.

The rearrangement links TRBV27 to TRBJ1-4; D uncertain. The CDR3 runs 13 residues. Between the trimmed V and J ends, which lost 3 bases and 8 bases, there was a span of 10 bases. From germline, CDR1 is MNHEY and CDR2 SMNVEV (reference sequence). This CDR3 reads CASSFSGFEKLFF. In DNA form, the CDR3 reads TGTGCCAGCAGTTTTTCCGGGTTCGAAAAACTGTTTTTT.

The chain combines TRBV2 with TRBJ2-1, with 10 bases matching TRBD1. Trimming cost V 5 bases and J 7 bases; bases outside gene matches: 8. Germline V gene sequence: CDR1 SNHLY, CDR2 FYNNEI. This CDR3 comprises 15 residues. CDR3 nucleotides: TGTGCCAGCAGTATGAGGGGACAGGGGAGGAATGAGCAGTTCTTC. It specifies CASSMRGQGRNEQFF.

The DNA for the CDR3 is TGTGCCAGCAGCAGACAGAGGGGCTACAATGAGCAGTTCTTC. The encoded protein is CASSRQRGYNEQFF. The chain combines TRBV7-2 with TRBJ2-1; D is perhaps TRBD1 or TRBD2 (5 bases each). Germline lookup yields CDR1 SGHTA and CDR2 FQGNSA. The CDR3 has 14 amino acids. Trimming stripped 5 bases from V and 3 bases from J, with 11 bases between.

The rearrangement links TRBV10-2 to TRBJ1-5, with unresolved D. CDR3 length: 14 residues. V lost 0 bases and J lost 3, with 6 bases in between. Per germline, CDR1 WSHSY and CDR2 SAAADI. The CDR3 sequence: CASSESSVNQPQHF. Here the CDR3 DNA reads TGCGCCAGCAGTGAGTCTAGCGTCAATCAGCCCCAGCATTTT.

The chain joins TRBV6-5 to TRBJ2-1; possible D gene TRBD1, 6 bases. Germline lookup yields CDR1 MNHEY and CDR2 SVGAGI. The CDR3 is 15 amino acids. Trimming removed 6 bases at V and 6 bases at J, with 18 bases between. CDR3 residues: CASSTGMAVGNEQFF. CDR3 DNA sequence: TGTGCCAGCAGCACAGGGATGGCTGTGGGCAATGAGCAGTTCTTC.

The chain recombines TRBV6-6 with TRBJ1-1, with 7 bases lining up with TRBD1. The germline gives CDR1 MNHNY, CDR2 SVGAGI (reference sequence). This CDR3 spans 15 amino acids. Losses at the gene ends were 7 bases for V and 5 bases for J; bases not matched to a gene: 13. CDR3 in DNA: TGTGCCAGCAACCTTGCCCAACAGGGGAGGACTGAAGCTTTCTTT. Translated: CASNLAQQGRTEAFF.

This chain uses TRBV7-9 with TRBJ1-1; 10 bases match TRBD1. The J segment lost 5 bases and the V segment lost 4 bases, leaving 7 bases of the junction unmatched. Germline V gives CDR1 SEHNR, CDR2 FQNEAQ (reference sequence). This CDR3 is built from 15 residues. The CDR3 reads CASSSEGQGSTEAFF. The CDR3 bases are TGTGCCAGCAGCTCGGAGGGACAGGGGAGTACTGAAGCTTTCTTT.